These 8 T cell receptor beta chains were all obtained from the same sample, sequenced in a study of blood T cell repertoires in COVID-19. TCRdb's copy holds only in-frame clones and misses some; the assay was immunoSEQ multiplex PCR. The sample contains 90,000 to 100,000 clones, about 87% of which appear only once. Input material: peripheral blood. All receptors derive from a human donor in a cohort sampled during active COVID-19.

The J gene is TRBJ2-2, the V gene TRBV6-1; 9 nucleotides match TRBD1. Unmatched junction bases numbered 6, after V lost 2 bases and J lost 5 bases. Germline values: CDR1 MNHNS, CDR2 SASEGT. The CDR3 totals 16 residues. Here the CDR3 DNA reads TGTGCCAGCAGTGAATACCTGACAGGGGGGACCGGGGAGCTGTTTTTT. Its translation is CASSEYLTGGTGELFF.

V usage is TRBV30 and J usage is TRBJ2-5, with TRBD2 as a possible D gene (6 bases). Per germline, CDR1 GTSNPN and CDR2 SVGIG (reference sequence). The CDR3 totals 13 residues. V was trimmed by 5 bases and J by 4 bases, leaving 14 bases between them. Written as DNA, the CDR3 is TGTGCCTGGGGGGGACTGGAACTAGAGACCCAGTACTTC. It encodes CAWGGLELETQYF.

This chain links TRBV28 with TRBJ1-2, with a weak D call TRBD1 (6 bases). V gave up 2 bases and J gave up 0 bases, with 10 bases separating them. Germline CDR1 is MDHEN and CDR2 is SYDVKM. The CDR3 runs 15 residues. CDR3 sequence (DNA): TGTGCCAGCAGTTTACGGACAGCGGCTAACTATGGCTACACCTTC. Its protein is CASSLRTAANYGYTF.

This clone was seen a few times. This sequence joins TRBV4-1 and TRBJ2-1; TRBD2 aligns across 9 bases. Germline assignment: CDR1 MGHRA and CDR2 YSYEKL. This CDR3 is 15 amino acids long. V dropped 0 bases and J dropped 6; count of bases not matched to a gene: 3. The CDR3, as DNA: TGCGCCAGCAGCCAAGACGGGACTAGCTTCAATGAGCAGTTCTTC. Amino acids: CASSQDGTSFNEQFF.

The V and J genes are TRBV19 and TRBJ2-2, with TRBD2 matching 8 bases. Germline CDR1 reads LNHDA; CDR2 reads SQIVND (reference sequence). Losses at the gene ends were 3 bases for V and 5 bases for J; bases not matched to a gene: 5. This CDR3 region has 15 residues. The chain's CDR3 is CASSISGTMTGELFF. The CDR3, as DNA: TGTGCCAGTAGTATTAGCGGGACCATGACCGGGGAGCTGTTTTTT.

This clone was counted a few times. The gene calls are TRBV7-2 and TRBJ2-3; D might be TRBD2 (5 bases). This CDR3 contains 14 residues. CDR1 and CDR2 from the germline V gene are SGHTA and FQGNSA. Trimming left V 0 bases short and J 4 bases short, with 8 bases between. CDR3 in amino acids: CASSLAGAADTQYF. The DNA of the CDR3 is TGTGCCAGCAGCTTAGCGGGAGCGGCAGATACGCAGTATTTT.

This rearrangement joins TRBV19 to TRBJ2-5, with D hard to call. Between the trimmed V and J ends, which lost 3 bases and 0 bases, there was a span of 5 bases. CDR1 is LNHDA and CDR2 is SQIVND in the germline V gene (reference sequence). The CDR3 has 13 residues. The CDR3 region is CASSMADQETQYF. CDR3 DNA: TGTGCCAGTAGTATGGCGGACCAAGAGACCCAGTACTTC. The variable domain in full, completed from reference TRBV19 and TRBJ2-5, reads DGGITQSPKYLFRKEGQNVTLSCEQNLNHDAMYWYRQDPGQGLRLIYYSQIVNDFQKGDIAEGYSVSREKKESFPLTVTSAQKNPTAFYLCASSMADQETQYFGPGTRLLVL.

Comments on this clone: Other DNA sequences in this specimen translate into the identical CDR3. CDR3 in DNA: TGCGCCAGCAGCTTGGGGACTAGCGGGGGGTCAGAGACCCAGTACTTC. Translated: CASSLGTSGGSETQYF. This rearrangement joins TRBV5-1 to TRBJ2-5; 14 bases agree with TRBD2. The CDR3 totals 16 residues. V lost 0 bases to trimming and J lost 4 bases; unmatched junction nucleotides: 2. Germline lookup yields CDR1 SGHRS and CDR2 YFSETQ.